A single sample gave rise to the 12 T cell receptor beta chains below, sequenced in a study of cytomegalovirus exposure and HLA in healthy donors. PCR amplification relied on 60 Vbeta primers (plus 13 Jbeta primers). The data were produced by immunoSEQ multiplex PCR, yet TCRdb's version contains in-frame clones alone and is incomplete. The profile shows 150,000 to 200,000 clones, approximately 72% of them singletons. The source material was PBMCs. These receptors all come from a man between 35 and 55 years old in good health and CMV-seropositive.

This sequence joins TRBV5-6 and TRBJ1-6, with TRBD1 identical over 7 bases. The CDR3 extends over 16 amino acids. Germline-derived CDR1 and CDR2 are SGHDT and YYEEEE. The V and J ends lost 4 bases and 7 bases, in that order; junction bases with no gene match: 11. CDR3 nucleotides: TGTGCCAGCAGCCCGACCACACAGGGACAGAATTCACCCCTCCACTTT. It specifies CASSPTTQGQNSPLHF.

The chain links TRBV5-4 to TRBJ2-3; D is possibly TRBD1 (6 bases). Germline V gives CDR1 SGHNT, CDR2 YYREEE (reference sequence). This CDR3 has 15 amino acids. Trimming stripped 4 bases from V and 2 bases from J, with 14 bases between. CDR3 region: CASSTYGGYTDTQYF. CDR3 coding DNA: TGTGCCAGCAGCACGTATGGGGGCTACACAGATACGCAGTATTTT.

The rearrangement links TRBV5-6 to TRBJ1-2; 8 bases match TRBD1. The CDR3 has 13 amino acids. Germline trimming cut 4 bases from V and 6 bases from J; bases unmatched to any gene: 5. CDR1 is SGHDT and CDR2 is YYEEEE in the germline V gene. The CDR3 here is CASSGQGLDGYTF. The DNA for the CDR3 is TGTGCCAGCAGCGGACAGGGATTGGATGGCTACACCTTC.

V and J are TRBV18 and TRBJ1-4; no firm D call. This CDR3 is 14 amino acids long. From germline, CDR1 is KGHSH and CDR2 LQKENI. V shed 3 bases and J shed 0 bases, with 5 bases lying between them. The CDR3 bases are TGTGCCAGCTCACCCCTGTCAACTAATGAAAAACTGTTTTTT. Encoded protein: CASSPLSTNEKLFF. Complete variable domain (other parts from reference TRBV18 and TRBJ1-4): NAGVMQNPRHLVRRRGQEARLRCSPMKGHSHVYWYRQLPEEGLKFMVYLQKENIIDESGMPKERFSAEFPKEGPSILRIQQVVRGDSAAYFCASSPLSTNEKLFFGSGTQLSVL.

V usage is TRBV7-2 and J usage is TRBJ2-5, with 13 bases fitting TRBD2. The CDR3 contains 15 residues. The V and J ends lost 5 bases and 5 bases, in that order; junction bases with no gene match: 5. Germline CDR1 SGHTA, CDR2 FQGNSA. CDR3 sequence: CASSAGLAGVETQYF. CDR3 in DNA: TGTGCCAGCAGCGCCGGACTAGCGGGGGTGGAGACCCAGTACTTC.

This sequence joins TRBV29-1 and TRBJ1-6; TRBD1 agrees at 8 bases. Per the germline V gene, CDR1 is SQVTM and CDR2 is ANQGSEA. V lost 4 bases to trimming and J lost 6 bases; unmatched junction nucleotides: 2. This CDR3 spans 13 amino acids. DNA of the CDR3: TGCAGCGTTGGGACAGGGTCTAATTCACCCCTCCACTTT. Translation gives CSVGTGSNSPLHF. Full variable domain (outside the CDR3, taken from reference TRBV29-1 and TRBJ1-6): SAVISQKPSRDICQRGTSLTIQCQVDSQVTMMFWYRQQPGQSLTLIATANQGSEATYESGFVIDKFPISRPNLTFSTLTVSNMSPEDSSIYLCSVGTGSNSPLHFGNGTRLTVT.

The sample holds a few counts of this clone. The rearrangement uses TRBV7-8 and TRBJ1-1; D is perhaps TRBD1 (5 bases). In germline, CDR1 is SGHVS, CDR2 FQNEAQ. The CDR3 length is 17 residues. V was pared by 1 base and J by 1 base, with 16 bases between. The chain's CDR3 is CASSLGSSGAGNTEAFF. CDR3 coding DNA: TGTGCCAGCAGCTTAGGTTCGTCTGGGGCCGGGAACACTGAAGCTTTCTTT.

The rearrangement uses TRBV5-1 and TRBJ2-7; TRBD1 aligns across 7 bases. This CDR3 contains 13 residues. After removal of 3 bases from V and 2 bases from J, the junction contained 2 bases not matched to a gene. Germline CDR1 reads SGHRS; CDR2 reads YFSETQ. CDR3 sequence: CASSSDRTYEQYF. The CDR3 DNA follows: TGCGCCAGCAGCTCGGACAGGACCTACGAGCAGTACTTC.

The V and J genes are TRBV7-9 and TRBJ2-5, with TRBD1 matching over 9 bases. The V gene end was trimmed by 2 bases and the J gene end by 1 base; junction bases not matched to a gene: 2. The CDR3 runs to 15 residues. Per the germline V gene, CDR1 is SEHNR and CDR2 is FQNEAQ (reference sequence). CDR3 amino acids: CASSLNRGPQETQYF. The DNA of the CDR3 is TGTGCCAGCAGCTTAAACAGGGGGCCCCAAGAGACCCAGTACTTC.

This clone was found a few times. This rearrangement joins TRBV7-2 to TRBJ2-3, with D maybe TRBD1 (6 bases). This CDR3 has 15 amino acids. Trimming removed 6 bases at V and 4 bases at J, with 17 bases between. Germline-derived CDR1 and CDR2 are SGHTA and FQGNSA. The chain's CDR3 is CASRPTGLGPDTQYF. CDR3 nucleotide sequence: TGTGCCAGCAGGCCAACAGGGTTAGGACCAGATACGCAGTATTTT. The full variable domain, rest sourced from reference TRBV7-2 and TRBJ2-3, is GAGVSQSPSNKVTEKGKDVELRCDPISGHTALYWYRQSLGQGLEFLIYFQGNSAPDKSGLPSDRFSAERTGGSVSTLTIQRTQQEDSAVYLCASRPTGLGPDTQYFGPGTRLTVL.

This clone has only one observation. The genes are TRBV7-3 and TRBJ1-2, with 9 bases aligning to TRBD1. The V segment lost 5 bases and the J segment 8 bases; nucleotides outside the gene matches: 12. Germline CDR1 is SGHTA and CDR2 is FQGTGA. The CDR3 length is 15 residues. CDR3 in amino acids: CASSANSGTGSGYTF. The DNA of the CDR3 is TGTGCCAGCAGCGCAAACTCCGGGACAGGGAGCGGCTACACCTTC.

CDR3 residues: CASSLEAAGDEQYF. The CDR3 DNA reads TGCGCCAGCAGCTTGGAGGCCGCCGGGGACGAGCAGTACTTC. The rearrangement uses TRBV5-1 and TRBJ2-7, with D possibly matching TRBD2 (5 bases). CDR3 size: 14 residues. V dropped 0 bases and J dropped 5 bases, with 12 bases sitting between them. Germline V CDR1 and CDR2: SGHRS, YFSETQ.